Listed below are T cell receptor beta chains from one sample, sequenced in a study of early T cells in non-severe SARS-CoV-2 infection. MiXCR, applied by TCRdb to the 5' RACE reads, yields one record per CDR3 protein. Among 70,000 to 85,000 distinct CDR3 sequences listed, approximately 13% were seen once. What was sequenced was whole blood. The source is an adult who was a healthcare worker with PCR-confirmed SARS-CoV-2 infection or an uninfected control (not recorded which). Both conserved end residues are trimmed from each CDR3. The order of the fields is V gene, CDR3 protein.

V gene: TRBV12-3/TRBV12-4
CDR3 protein: ASSFLRGETQY

V gene: TRBV15
CDR3 protein: ATSSTGYSNQPQH

V gene: TRBV30
CDR3 protein: AWSWGQSNSPLH

V gene: TRBV3-1
CDR3 protein: ASSPGTSGVYEQY

V gene: TRBV11-2
CDR3 protein: ASSLDPGWSDTQY

V gene: TRBV18
CDR3 protein: ASSPRGSVGQPQH

V gene: TRBV5-6
CDR3 protein: ASSRTGGWMSNEQF

V gene: TRBV13
CDR3 protein: ASSQDRGFYGYT

V gene: TRBV11-2
CDR3 protein: ASSLGQGEDHEQF

V gene: TRBV28
CDR3 protein: ASSSYSDTQY

V gene: TRBV6-6
CDR3 protein: ASSLTRLEYYNEQF